The source of this TCR beta chain is a study of blood T cell repertoires in COVID-19. Looking at the study overall: The samples span acute and convalescent COVID-19 from the United States, Italy and Spain.

Some clones are missing from TCRdb's copy, which holds only in-frame ones; the method was immunoSEQ multiplex PCR. The repertoire includes some 42,000 clones, 70% to 90% of them detected once, and approximately 12% sits in the top ten. This CDR3 is 14 amino acids long. The ends lost 5 bases at V and 7 bases at J; junction bases unmatched: 7. The V gene's germline CDR1 is MNHEY and CDR2 SVGEGT. The sequence was obtained from a human donor in a cohort sampled during active COVID-19. The chain joins TRBV6-2 or TRBV6-3 to TRBJ1-4, with 7 positions matching TRBD1. The specimen was peripheral blood. The CDR3 is CASSTGQRFEKLFF. For the CDR3, the DNA is TGTGCCAGCAGTACGGGACAGCGGTTTGAAAAACTGTTTTTT.